What follows are 14 T cell receptor beta chains derived from one specimen sequenced in a study of OX40 agonist ivuxolimab in advanced cancers. Some clones are missing from TCRdb's copy, which holds only in-frame ones; the method was immunoSEQ multiplex PCR. Of 55,000 to 65,000 clones listed, approximately 90% were seen once; the top ten hold approximately 0.44%. This specimen was CD4+ or CD8+ T cells sorted from blood, taken in a trial of the OX40 agonist ivuxolimab. The source is an adult with an advanced solid tumor such as melanoma, head and neck, liver or kidney cancer.

The chain carries TRBV5-8 and TRBJ1-2, with 9 positions matching TRBD1. CDR3 length: 16 amino acids. The germline V gene has CDR1 SGHTS and CDR2 YDEGEE. Losses at the gene ends were 0 bases for V and 7 bases for J; bases not matched to a gene: 10. The CDR3 bases are TGTGCCAGCAGCTTGGGTCCAGTGACAGGGGGGTCTGGCTACACCTTC. It encodes CASSLGPVTGGSGYTF.

This chain joins TRBV9 and TRBJ2-1, with 10 bases lining up with TRBD2. The J segment lost 4 bases and the V segment lost 3 bases, leaving 10 bases of the junction unmatched. The CDR3 extends over 17 amino acids. CDR1 is SGDLS and CDR2 is YYNGEE in the germline V gene. In nucleotides, the CDR3 is TGTGCCAGCAGCGCGCCTTTAGGACTAGCGGCGTACAATGAGCAGTTCTTC. This gives the protein CASSAPLGLAAYNEQFF. The entire variable domain, with the rest obtained from reference TRBV9 and TRBJ2-1, is as follows: DSGVTQTPKHLITATGQRVTLRCSPRSGDLSVYWYQQSLDQGLQFLIQYYNGEERAKGNILERFSAQQFPDLHSELNLSSLELGDSALYFCASSAPLGLAAYNEQFFGPGTRLTVL.

This clone appeared a few times. The V call is TRBV6-1, the J call TRBJ2-2; the D gene is possibly TRBD1 (5 bases). V was shortened by 8 bases and J by 4 bases, with 11 bases between the two germline ends. In germline, CDR1 is MNHNS, CDR2 SASEGT. The CDR3 consists of 13 residues. CDR3 bases: TGTGCCAGCGGTGGGGCGGTCACCGGGGAGCTGTTTTTT. This translates into CASGGAVTGELFF.

This clone has a single count. The chain is built from TRBV18 and TRBJ2-3; the match to TRBD2 covers 9 bases. CDR1 is KGHSH and CDR2 is LQKENI in the germline V gene. The CDR3 length is 17 residues. After removal of 1 base from V and 1 base from J, the junction contained 6 bases not matched to a gene. The CDR3 DNA sequence: TGTGCCAGCTCACCACGGAATAGCGGGGGAGGCACAGATACGCAGTATTTT. Translating it yields CASSPRNSGGGTDTQYF.

The V gene is TRBV27, the J gene TRBJ1-1, with 9 bases aligning to TRBD1. The CDR3 runs 13 residues. Germline CDR1 MNHEY, CDR2 SMNVEV (reference sequence). V lost 8 bases, J lost 5 bases, and 6 bases stayed unmatched. The CDR3 sequence is CASGNRGRTEAFF. CDR3 bases: TGTGCCAGCGGCAACAGGGGGCGGACTGAAGCTTTCTTT.

The chain couples TRBV18 to TRBJ1-1; no clear D. Germline V gene lookup returns CDR1 KGHSH and CDR2 LQKENI. V gave up 5 bases and J gave up 1 base, with 8 bases separating them. The CDR3 runs 13 residues. The CDR3 DNA reads TGTGCCAGCTCAGACCAAAGGAACACTGAAGCTTTCTTT. This translates into CASSDQRNTEAFF.

The chain couples TRBV25-1 to TRBJ1-1; D is possibly TRBD1 (5 bases). V dropped 6 bases and J dropped 1 base, with 21 bases sitting between them. This CDR3 is built from 17 residues. Germline CDR1 and CDR2: MGHDK and SYGVNS. The CDR3 loop reads CASSSLPTRGRNTEAFF. The DNA for the CDR3 is TGTGCCAGCAGCTCCCTCCCGACCCGGGGGAGGAACACTGAAGCTTTCTTT.

The chain has TRBV7-9 and TRBJ2-7; D call uncertain. CDR1 and CDR2 from the germline V gene are SEHNR and FQNEAQ (reference sequence). Trimming stripped 1 base from V and 3 bases from J, with 7 bases between. The CDR3 sequence is 13 residues long. DNA for the CDR3: TGTGCCAGCAGCTTAGGGGCGGACTACGAGCAGTACTTC. This codes for CASSLGADYEQYF.

This chain links TRBV7-9 with TRBJ2-2; D may be TRBD1 (6 bases). The CDR3 totals 16 residues. Germline CDR1 is SEHNR and CDR2 is FQNEAQ (reference sequence). Trimming left V 7 bases short and J 0 bases short, with 15 bases between. The CDR3 loop is CASTVRSGANTGELFF. As DNA, the CDR3 is TGTGCCAGCACCGTAAGATCAGGGGCGAACACCGGGGAGCTGTTTTTT.

The chain has TRBV9 and TRBJ2-3; D unresolved. CDR3 length: 14 amino acids. The germline V gene has CDR1 SGDLS and CDR2 YYNGEE. Between the trimmed V and J ends, which lost 0 bases and 5 bases, there was a span of 10 bases. The CDR3: CASSVDGWKDTQYF. The CDR3 nucleotides read TGTGCCAGCAGCGTAGATGGGTGGAAAGATACGCAGTATTTT.

The gene calls are TRBV6-4 and TRBJ2-1; no clear D. The germline gives CDR1 MRHNA, CDR2 SNTAGT. V lost 4 bases and J 10 bases, leaving 14 bases between the germline ends. This CDR3 is built from 13 residues. The CDR3 DNA follows: TGTGCCAGCAGTGTTGACCCGCTATACGAGCAGTTCTTC. Its protein product is CASSVDPLYEQFF.

V usage is TRBV18 and J usage is TRBJ1-1; D perhaps matches TRBD1 (6 bases). V was pared by 3 bases and J by 4 bases, with 9 bases between. CDR3 length equals 13 residues. The germline CDR1 and CDR2 sequences are KGHSH and LQKENI. As DNA, the CDR3 is TGTGCCAGCTCACCGCAGGGGAGCACTGAAGCTTTCTTT. It translates to CASSPQGSTEAFF.

The chain links TRBV5-1 to TRBJ1-2; 8 bases agree with TRBD1. CDR3 length: 13 amino acids. J was trimmed by 6 bases and V by 2 bases; bases with no gene match: 3. The germline V gene encodes CDR1 SGHRS and CDR2 YFSETQ. In DNA form, the CDR3 reads TGCGCCAGCAGCTTACAGGGGGGAGATGGCTACACCTTC. This sequence encodes CASSLQGGDGYTF.

This sequence joins TRBV18 and TRBJ1-1; D remains ambiguous. From germline, CDR1 is KGHSH and CDR2 LQKENI. CDR3 length: 11 amino acids. V shed 2 bases and J shed 7 bases, with 5 bases lying between them. This chain's CDR3 is CASSPGHEAFF. CDR3 nucleotide sequence: TGTGCCAGCTCACCAGGGCATGAAGCTTTCTTT.